This T cell receptor beta chain was recorded in a study of blood T cell repertoires in COVID-19. Background on the study: The United States, Italy and Spain were the sources of the acute and convalescent COVID-19 samples. PBMCs, B-cell-depleted T cells, or T cells provided the cDNA or gDNA that made up the material.

The CDR3 is made up of 14 amino acids. Trimming at V came to 6 bases and at J to 13 bases, leaving 9 bases not matched to a gene. Germline V lookup: CDR1 SGHTA, CDR2 FQGNSA. Methods used by the authors: From reference gene primer amplification, estimates of nucleated cell counts were derived. TCRdb's copy holds only in-frame clones and misses some; the assay was immunoSEQ multiplex PCR. That table furnishes V, J and clone size, whereas the DNA furnished D and trimming. The table lists around 220,000 clones, roughly 80% of them singletons, with just under 20% in the top ten. The TCR was taken from a man aged 25 to 40 with active or convalescent COVID-19. The genes are TRBV7-2 and TRBJ2-1; 13 bases map to TRBD2. The sequenced material came from peripheral blood. CDR3 region: CASSLGLAGDSQFF. The CDR3, as DNA: TGTGCCAGCAGTCTAGGACTAGCGGGAGATTCCCAGTTCTTC.